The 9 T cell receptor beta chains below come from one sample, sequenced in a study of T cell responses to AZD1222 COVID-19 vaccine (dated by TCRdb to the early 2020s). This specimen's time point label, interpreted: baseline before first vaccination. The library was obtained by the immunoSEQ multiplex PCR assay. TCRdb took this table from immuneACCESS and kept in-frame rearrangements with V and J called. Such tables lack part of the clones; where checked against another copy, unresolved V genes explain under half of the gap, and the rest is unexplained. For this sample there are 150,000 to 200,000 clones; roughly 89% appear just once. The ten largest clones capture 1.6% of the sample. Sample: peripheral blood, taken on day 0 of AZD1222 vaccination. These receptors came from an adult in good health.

The CDR3 coding sequence is TGCGCCAGCAGCCCGGCCCAGATTCGCACTGAAGCTTTCTTT. Its translation is CASSPAQIRTEAFF. The rearrangement uses TRBV5-1 and TRBJ1-1; no firm D call. This CDR3 has 14 residues. Germline lookup yields CDR1 SGHRS and CDR2 YFSETQ. Trimming removed 4 bases at V and 4 bases at J, with 14 bases between.

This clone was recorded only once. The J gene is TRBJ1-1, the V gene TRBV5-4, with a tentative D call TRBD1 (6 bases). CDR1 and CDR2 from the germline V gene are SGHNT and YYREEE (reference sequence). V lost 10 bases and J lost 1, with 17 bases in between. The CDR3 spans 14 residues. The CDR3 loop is CACYFRGPNTEAFF. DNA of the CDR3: TGTGCCTGTTATTTCAGGGGACCGAACACTGAAGCTTTCTTT.

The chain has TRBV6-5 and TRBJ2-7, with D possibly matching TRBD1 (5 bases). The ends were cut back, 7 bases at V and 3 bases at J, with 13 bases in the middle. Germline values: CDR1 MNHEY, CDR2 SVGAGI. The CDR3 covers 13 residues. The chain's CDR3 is CASTEDKNYEQYF. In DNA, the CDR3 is TGTGCCAGCACCGAGGACAAAAACTACGAGCAGTACTTC.

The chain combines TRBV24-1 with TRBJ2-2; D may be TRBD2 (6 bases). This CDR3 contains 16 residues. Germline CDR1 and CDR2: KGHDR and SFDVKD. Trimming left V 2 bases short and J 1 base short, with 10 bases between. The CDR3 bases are TGTGCCACCAGTGATTGGGGCGGGAAGAACACCGGGGAGCTGTTTTTT. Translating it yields CATSDWGGKNTGELFF.

The CDR3, as DNA: TGCGCCAGCAGCAATACGGGACAGGGGCACGCTGAAGCTTTCTTT. Protein product: CASSNTGQGHAEAFF. This chain uses TRBV5-1 with TRBJ1-1; 10 bases are a match to TRBD1. Germline V lookup: CDR1 SGHRS, CDR2 YFSETQ. The CDR3 spans 15 residues. V lost 4 bases and J lost 6; bases outside the gene matches: 9.

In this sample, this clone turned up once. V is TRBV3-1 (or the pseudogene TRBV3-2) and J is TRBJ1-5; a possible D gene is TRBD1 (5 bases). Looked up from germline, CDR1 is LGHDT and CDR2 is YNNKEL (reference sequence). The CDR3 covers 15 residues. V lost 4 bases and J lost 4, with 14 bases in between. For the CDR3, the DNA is TGTGCCAGCAGCCTCGGGCGGACAACTAATCAGCCCCAGCATTTT. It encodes CASSLGRTTNQPQHF.

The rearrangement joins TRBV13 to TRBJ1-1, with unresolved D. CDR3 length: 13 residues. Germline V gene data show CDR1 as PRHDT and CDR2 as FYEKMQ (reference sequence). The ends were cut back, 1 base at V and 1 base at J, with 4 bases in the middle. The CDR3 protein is CASSLEENTEAFF. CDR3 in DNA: TGTGCCAGCAGCTTAGAAGAGAACACTGAAGCTTTCTTT.

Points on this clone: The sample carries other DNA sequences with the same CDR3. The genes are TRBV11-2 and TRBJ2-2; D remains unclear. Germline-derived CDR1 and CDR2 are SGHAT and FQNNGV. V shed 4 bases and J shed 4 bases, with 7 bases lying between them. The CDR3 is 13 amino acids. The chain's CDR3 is CASSSRGTGELFF. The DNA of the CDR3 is TGTGCCAGCAGCTCCCGTGGCACCGGGGAGCTGTTTTTT. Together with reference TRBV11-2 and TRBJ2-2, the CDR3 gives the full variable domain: EAGVAQSPRYKIIEKRQSVAFWCNPISGHATLYWYQQILGQGPKLLIQFQNNGVVDDSQLPKDRFSAERLKGVDSTLKIQPAKLEDSAVYLCASSSRGTGELFFGEGSRLTVL.

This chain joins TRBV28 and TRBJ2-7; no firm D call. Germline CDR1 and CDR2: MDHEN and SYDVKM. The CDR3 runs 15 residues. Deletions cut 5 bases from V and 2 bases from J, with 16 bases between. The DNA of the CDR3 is TGTGCCAGCAGTCAACCCCAAGGCCGGGCCTACGAGCAGTACGTC. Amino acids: CASSQPQGRAYEQYV.